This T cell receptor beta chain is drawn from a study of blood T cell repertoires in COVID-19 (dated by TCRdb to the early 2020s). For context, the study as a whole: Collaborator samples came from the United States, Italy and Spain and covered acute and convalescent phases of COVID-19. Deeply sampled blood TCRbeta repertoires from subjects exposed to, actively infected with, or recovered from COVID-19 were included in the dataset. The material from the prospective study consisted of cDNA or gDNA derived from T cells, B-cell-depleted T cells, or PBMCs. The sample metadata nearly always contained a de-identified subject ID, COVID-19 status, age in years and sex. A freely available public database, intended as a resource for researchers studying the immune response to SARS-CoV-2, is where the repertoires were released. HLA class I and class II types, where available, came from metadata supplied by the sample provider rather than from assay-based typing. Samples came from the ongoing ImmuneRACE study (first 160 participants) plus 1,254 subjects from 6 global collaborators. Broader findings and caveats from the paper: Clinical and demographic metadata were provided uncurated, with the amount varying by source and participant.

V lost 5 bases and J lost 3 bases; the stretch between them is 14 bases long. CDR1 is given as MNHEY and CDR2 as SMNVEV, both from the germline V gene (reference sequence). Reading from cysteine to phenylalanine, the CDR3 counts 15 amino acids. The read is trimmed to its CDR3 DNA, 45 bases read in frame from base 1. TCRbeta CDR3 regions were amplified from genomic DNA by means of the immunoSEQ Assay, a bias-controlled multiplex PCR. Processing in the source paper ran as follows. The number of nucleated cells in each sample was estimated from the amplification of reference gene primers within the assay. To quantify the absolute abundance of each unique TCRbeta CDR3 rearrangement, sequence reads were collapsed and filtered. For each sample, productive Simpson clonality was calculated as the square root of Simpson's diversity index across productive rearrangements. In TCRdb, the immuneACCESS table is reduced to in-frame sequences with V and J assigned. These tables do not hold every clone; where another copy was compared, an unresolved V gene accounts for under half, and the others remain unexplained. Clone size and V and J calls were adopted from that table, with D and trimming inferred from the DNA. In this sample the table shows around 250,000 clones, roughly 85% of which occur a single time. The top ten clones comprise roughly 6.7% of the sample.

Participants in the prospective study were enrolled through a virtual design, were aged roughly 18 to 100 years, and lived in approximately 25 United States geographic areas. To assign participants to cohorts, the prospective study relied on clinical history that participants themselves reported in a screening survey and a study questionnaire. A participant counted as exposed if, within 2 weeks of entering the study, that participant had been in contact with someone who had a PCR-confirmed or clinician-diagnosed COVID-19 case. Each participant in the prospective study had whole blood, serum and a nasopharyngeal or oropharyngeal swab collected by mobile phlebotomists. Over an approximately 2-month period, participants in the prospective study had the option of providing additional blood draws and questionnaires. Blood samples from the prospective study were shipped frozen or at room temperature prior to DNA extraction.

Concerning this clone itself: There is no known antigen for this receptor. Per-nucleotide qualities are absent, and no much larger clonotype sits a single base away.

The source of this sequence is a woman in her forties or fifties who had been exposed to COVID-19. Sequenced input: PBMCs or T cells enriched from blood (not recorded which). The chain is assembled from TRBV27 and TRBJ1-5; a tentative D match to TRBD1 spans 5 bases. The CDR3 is CASSGKGVPNQPQHF. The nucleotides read TGTGCCAGCAGTGGGAAAGGGGTGCCCAATCAGCCCCAGCATTTT.